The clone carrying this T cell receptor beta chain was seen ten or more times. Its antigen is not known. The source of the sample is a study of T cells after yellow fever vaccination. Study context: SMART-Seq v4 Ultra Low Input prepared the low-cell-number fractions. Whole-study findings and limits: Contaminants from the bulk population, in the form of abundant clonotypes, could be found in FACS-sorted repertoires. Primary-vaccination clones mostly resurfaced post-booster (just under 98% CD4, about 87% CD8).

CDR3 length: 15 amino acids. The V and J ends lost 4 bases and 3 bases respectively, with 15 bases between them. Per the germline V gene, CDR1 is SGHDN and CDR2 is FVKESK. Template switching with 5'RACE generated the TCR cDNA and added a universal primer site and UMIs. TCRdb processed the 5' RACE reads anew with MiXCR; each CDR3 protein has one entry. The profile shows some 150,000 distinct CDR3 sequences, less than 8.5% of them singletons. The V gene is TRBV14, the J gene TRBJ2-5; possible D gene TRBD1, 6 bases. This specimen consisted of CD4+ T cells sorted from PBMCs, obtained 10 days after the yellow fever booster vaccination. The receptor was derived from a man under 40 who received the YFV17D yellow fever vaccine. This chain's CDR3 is CASSPGVLMEETQYF. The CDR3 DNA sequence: TGTGCCAGCAGCCCAGGGGTCCTGATGGAAGAGACCCAGTACTTC.